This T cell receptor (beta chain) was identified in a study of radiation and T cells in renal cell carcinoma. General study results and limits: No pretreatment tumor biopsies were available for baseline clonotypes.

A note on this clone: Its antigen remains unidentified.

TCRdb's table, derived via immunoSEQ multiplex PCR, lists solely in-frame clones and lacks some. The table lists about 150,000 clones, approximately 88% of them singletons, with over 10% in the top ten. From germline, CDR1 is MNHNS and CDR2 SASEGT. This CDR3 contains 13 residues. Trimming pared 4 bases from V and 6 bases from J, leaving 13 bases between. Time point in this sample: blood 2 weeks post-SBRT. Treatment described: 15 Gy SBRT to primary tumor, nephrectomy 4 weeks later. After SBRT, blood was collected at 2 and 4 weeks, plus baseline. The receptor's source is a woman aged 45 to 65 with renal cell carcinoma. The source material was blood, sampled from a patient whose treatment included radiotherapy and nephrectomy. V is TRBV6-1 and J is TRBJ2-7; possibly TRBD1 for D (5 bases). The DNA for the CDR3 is TGTGCCAGCAGTGTCGGCAGGGTAAGCGAGCAGTACTTC. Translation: CASSVGRVSEQYF.